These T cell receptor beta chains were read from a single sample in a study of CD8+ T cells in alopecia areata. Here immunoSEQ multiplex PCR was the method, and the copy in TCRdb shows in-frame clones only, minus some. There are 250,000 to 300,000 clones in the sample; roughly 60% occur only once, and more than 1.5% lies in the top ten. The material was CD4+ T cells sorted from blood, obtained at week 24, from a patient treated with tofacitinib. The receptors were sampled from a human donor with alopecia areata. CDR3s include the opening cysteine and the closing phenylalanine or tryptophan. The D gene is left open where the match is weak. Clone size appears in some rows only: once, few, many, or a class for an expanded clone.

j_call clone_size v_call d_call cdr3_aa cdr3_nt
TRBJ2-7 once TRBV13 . CASSLLSEQYF TGTGCCAGCAGCTTACTTTCCGAGCAGTACTTC
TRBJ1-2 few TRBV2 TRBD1 CASKGQGDGYTF TGTGCCAGTAAGGGACAGGGAGATGGCTACACCTTC
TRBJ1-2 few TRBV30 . CAWSPSGTSYTF TGTGCCTGGAGCCCATCGGGGACGTCCTACACCTTC
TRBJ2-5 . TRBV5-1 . CASSLGTLIEQETQYF TGCGCCAGCAGCTTGGGCACCCTGATCGAACAAGAGACCCAGTACTTC
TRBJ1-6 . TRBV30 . CAWKWRYNSPLHF TGTGCCTGGAAATGGAGGTATAATTCACCCCTCCACTTT
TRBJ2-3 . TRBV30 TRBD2 CAWSTSGGTDTQYF TGTGCCTGGAGTACTAGCGGTGGCACAGATACGCAGTATTTT
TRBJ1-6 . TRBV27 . CASSAIREWSPLHF TGTGCCAGCAGTGCGATTCGAGAATGGTCACCCCTCCACTTT
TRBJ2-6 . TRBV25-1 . CASSGGANVLTF TGTGCCAGCAGTGGTGGGGCCAACGTCCTGACTTTC
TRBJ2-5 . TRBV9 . CASSVGPGRETQYF TGTGCCAGCAGCGTAGGGCCGGGAAGGGAGACCCAGTACTTC
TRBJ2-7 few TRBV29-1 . CSVSRALEQYF TGCAGCGTCAGCAGGGCGTTAGAGCAGTACTTC
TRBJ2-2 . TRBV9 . CASSVRQITGELFF TGTGCCAGCAGCGTACGACAGATCACCGGGGAGCTGTTTTTT
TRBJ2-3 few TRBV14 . CASSQDSGLFTDTQYF TGTGCCAGCAGCCAAGATTCGGGGTTATTCACAGATACGCAGTATTTT
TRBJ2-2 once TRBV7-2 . CASSLATGAIGELFF TGTGCCAGCAGCTTAGCGACAGGAGCCATCGGGGAGCTGTTTTTT
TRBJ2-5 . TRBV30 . CAWSVRGPETQYF TGTGCCTGGAGTGTACGGGGGCCGGAGACCCAGTACTTC
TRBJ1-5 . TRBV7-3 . CASSLMGGQPQHF TGTGCCAGCAGCTTAATGGGGGGCCAGCCCCAGCATTTT
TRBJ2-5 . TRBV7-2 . CASSILPGLLGRETQYF TGTGCCAGCAGCATCCTACCGGGACTCCTTGGCCGGGAGACCCAGTACTTC
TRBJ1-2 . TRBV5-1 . CASSFLGGADYGYTF TGCGCCAGCAGCTTTTTGGGGGGCGCAGACTATGGCTACACCTTC